The clone carrying this TCR beta chain has more than one count but fewer than ten. What it binds is not known. As for time point: sample taken at primary tumor resection. Sequencing covered unsorted whole RNA taken from tumor, nontumor lung or frozen PBMC. The donors comprised about 69 untreated early-stage non-small cell lung cancer patients. Germline V gives CDR1 SNHLY, CDR2 FYNNEI. The germline V and J ends were trimmed by 1 base and 6 bases, with 9 bases remaining between them. The CDR3 totals 13 residues. Each TCR cDNA molecule bore a unique molecular identifier. MiXCR was run by TCRdb on the 5' RACE reads, yielding one entry per CDR3 protein. The table lists around 50,000 distinct CDR3 sequences, about 7.4% of them singletons. The sample is drawn from a study of spatial heterogeneity in lung cancer. Findings of the study overall: Whereas they appeared in blood less at follow-up, ubiquitous expanded tumor TCRs appeared there more at resection.

Source: PBMCs, taken at surgery. This receptor was obtained from a female donor with early-stage non-small cell lung cancer. The V gene is TRBV2, the J gene TRBJ1-2; no definite D call. The CDR3 protein is CASSEGTEHGYTF. As DNA, the CDR3 is TGTGCCAGCAGTGAAGGGACGGAACATGGCTACACCTTC. The full variable domain, rest sourced from reference TRBV2 and TRBJ1-2, is EPEVTQTPSHQVTQMGQEVILRCVPISNHLYFYWYRQILGQKVEFLVSFYNNEISEKSEIFDDQFSVERPDGSNFTLKIRSTKLEDSAMYFCASSEGTEHGYTFGSGTRLTVV.